The source of this T cell receptor (beta chain) is a study of PD-1 blockade in mismatch repair-deficient tumors. V gave up 3 bases and J gave up 5 bases; unmatched junction bases: 8. The CDR3 is made up of 14 amino acids. The germline CDR1 and CDR2 sequences are SQVTM and ANQGSEA. The TCR-sequenced patients were a few responders to pembrolizumab. Profiling relied on immunoSEQ multiplex PCR, and the TCRdb table lists in-frame clones only, not all of them. The table lists about 68,000 clones, about 72% of them singletons. The input for sequencing was peripheral blood, taken 2 weeks after starting pembrolizumab. This TCR derives from an adult with mismatch repair-deficient cancer. The V call is TRBV29-1, the J call TRBJ1-2; 8 bases map to TRBD1. The CDR3: CSVDLTDREYGYTF. DNA of the CDR3: TGCAGCGTTGATCTAACGGACAGGGAGTATGGCTACACCTTC.